What follows are 9 T cell receptor beta chains derived from one specimen sequenced in a study of cytomegalovirus exposure and HLA in healthy donors. This PCR relied on a set of 60 Vbeta primers and 13 Jbeta primers. TCRdb's table, derived via immunoSEQ multiplex PCR, lists solely in-frame clones and lacks some. The table has 150,000 to 200,000 clones, about 71% seen once. The sample consisted of PBMCs. These receptors all stem from a woman in her 30s in good health and CMV-seronegative.

The chain has TRBV19 and TRBJ1-1; 10 nucleotides agree with TRBD1. The CDR3 runs 18 residues. The V gene's germline CDR1 is LNHDA and CDR2 SQIVND (reference sequence). With V trimmed by 5 bases and J by 2 bases, 14 bases remained unmatched. The CDR3 DNA sequence: TGTGCCAGTAGTTCGACAGGGGGCGTATTTTTTCGTAACACTGAAGCTTTCTTT. This translates into CASSSTGGVFFRNTEAFF.

The V and J genes are TRBV7-3 and TRBJ2-1; 10 nucleotides line up with TRBD2. The CDR3 is 16 residues long. The germline V gene encodes CDR1 SGHTA and CDR2 FQGTGA. Trimming cost V 2 bases and J 10 bases; bases outside gene matches: 11. CDR3 sequence: CASSLPGTSVEGEQFF. Written as DNA, the CDR3 is TGTGCCAGCAGCTTACCCGGGACTAGCGTTGAAGGGGAGCAGTTCTTC. Full variable domain (remainder filled in from reference TRBV7-3 and TRBJ2-1): GAGVSQTPSNKVTEKGKYVELRCDPISGHTALYWYRQSLGQGPEFLIYFQGTGAADDSGLPNDRFFAVRPEGSVSTLKIQRTERGDSAVYLCASSLPGTSVEGEQFFGPGTRLTVL.

The chain employs TRBV9 and TRBJ2-2; no reliable D call. Germline V gene data show CDR1 as SGDLS and CDR2 as YYNGEE. V lost 0 bases to trimming and J lost 7 bases, with 10 bases between them. The CDR3 runs 14 residues. CDR3 in DNA: TGTGCCAGCAGCGTAGTGACCTCGGGCGGGGAGCTGTTTTTT. It yields the protein CASSVVTSGGELFF.

This sequence joins TRBV2 and TRBJ2-1, with 8 positions matching TRBD2. The CDR3 is 11 amino acids. In germline, CDR1 is SNHLY, CDR2 FYNNEI. The V gene end was trimmed by 9 bases and the J gene end by 7 bases; junction bases not matched to a gene: 2. The CDR3 DNA follows: TGTGCCAGTACTAGCGGTAATGAGCAGTTCTTC. Amino acids: CASTSGNEQFF.

This clone was seen a few times. The CDR3 nucleotides are TGTGCCAGCAGCGCGGTCGAGGTAGTGATGAGCTCTGGAAACACCATATATTTT. It codes for CASSAVEVVMSSGNTIYF. The chain couples TRBV9 to TRBJ1-3; D is uncertain. The V gene's germline CDR1 is SGDLS and CDR2 YYNGEE. The CDR3 has 18 amino acids. V was shortened by 3 bases and J by 0 bases, with 19 bases between the two germline ends. Looking up the rest from reference TRBV9 and TRBJ1-3 gives the full variable domain: DSGVTQTPKHLITATGQRVTLRCSPRSGDLSVYWYQQSLDQGLQFLIQYYNGEERAKGNILERFSAQQFPDLHSELNLSSLELGDSALYFCASSAVEVVMSSGNTIYFGEGSWLTVV.

This sequence joins TRBV20-1 and TRBJ2-7, with D possibly matching TRBD1 (6 bases). CDR3 length equals 11 residues. V was clipped by 5 bases and J by 4 bases, with 9 bases between them. Per the germline V gene, CDR1 is DFQATT and CDR2 is SNEGSKA (reference sequence). The chain's CDR3 is CSAHQGYEQYF. The CDR3 DNA is TGCAGTGCTCACCAGGGGTACGAGCAGTACTTC.

The chain is built from TRBV5-4 and TRBJ2-5; D possibly corresponds to TRBD2 (7 bases). The DNA matches TRBJ2-7 better at its end, which makes the J call doubtful. Looked up from germline, CDR1 is SGHNT and CDR2 is YYREEE (reference sequence). The CDR3 contains 14 residues. This CDR3 reads CASSVGGLRLEQYF. The DNA of the CDR3 is TGTGCCAGCAGCGTCGGGGGGCTTCGTCTCGAGCAGTACTTC.

V is TRBV7-9 and J is TRBJ2-1, with 10 bases lining up with TRBD2. V lost 1 base to trimming and J lost 14 bases; unmatched junction nucleotides: 2. This CDR3 contains 12 residues. Per the germline V gene, CDR1 is SEHNR and CDR2 is FQNEAQ (reference sequence). CDR3 nucleotide sequence: TGTGCCAGCAGCTTAGGAAGCGGGGGGGAGTTCTTC. Amino acid sequence: CASSLGSGGEFF.

This clone was seen once. The DNA of the CDR3 is TGCGCCAGCAGCTTACTAGCGGGTCTATCCTACGAGCAGTACTTC. It is translated as CASSLLAGLSYEQYF. The V call is TRBV5-1, the J call TRBJ2-7; 9 nucleotides agree with TRBD2. This CDR3 spans 15 amino acids. V was pared by 2 bases and J by 1 base, with 4 bases of the junction left unmatched. The germline CDR1 and CDR2 sequences are SGHRS and YFSETQ.